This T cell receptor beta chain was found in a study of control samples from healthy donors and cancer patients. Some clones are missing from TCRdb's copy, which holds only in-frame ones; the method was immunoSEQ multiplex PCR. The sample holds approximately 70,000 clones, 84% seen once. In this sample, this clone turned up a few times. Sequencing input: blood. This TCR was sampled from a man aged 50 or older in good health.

The CDR3, as DNA: TGTGCCAGCAGCGTCATAGCGGGGGGGCCTACTGAGCAGTTCTTC. This gives the protein CASSVIAGGPTEQFF. The chain recombines TRBV5-6 with TRBJ2-1, with 11 bases lining up with TRBD2. V gave up 4 bases and J gave up 9 bases; unmatched junction bases: 9. This CDR3 is built from 15 residues. CDR1 and CDR2 from the germline V gene are SGHDT and YYEEEE. Filled out from reference TRBV5-6 and TRBJ2-1, the complete variable domain reads DAGVTQSPTHLIKTRGQQVTLRCSPKSGHDTVSWYQQALGQGPQFIFQYYEEEERQRGNFPDRFSGHQFPNYSSELNVNALLLGDSALYLCASSVIAGGPTEQFFGPGTRLTVL.